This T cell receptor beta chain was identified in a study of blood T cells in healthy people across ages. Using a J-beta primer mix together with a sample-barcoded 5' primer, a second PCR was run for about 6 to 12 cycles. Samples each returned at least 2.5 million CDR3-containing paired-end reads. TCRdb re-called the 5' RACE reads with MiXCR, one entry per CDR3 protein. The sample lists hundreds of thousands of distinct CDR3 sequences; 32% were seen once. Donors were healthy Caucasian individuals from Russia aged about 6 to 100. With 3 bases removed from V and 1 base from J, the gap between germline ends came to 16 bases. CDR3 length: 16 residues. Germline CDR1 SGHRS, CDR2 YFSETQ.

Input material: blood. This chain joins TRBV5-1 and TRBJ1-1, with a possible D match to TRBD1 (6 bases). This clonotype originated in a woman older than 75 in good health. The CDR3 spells CASSSEGGGWNTEAFF. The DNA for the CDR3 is TGCGCCAGCAGCTCGGAGGGGGGTGGGTGGAACACTGAAGCTTTCTTT.